These T cell receptor beta chains were read from a single sample in a study of early T cells in non-severe SARS-CoV-2 infection. Each CDR3 protein gets one entry after TCRdb re-called the 5' RACE reads with MiXCR. This sample has around 84,000 distinct CDR3 sequences, with about 15% found just once. Material: whole blood. The origin of the receptors is an adult who was a healthcare worker with PCR-confirmed SARS-CoV-2 infection or an uninfected control (not recorded which). The CDR3 runs from the conserved cysteine through the conserved F or W. Fields, in order: J gene, V gene, CDR3 protein.

>TRBJ2-3|TRBV15
CATSLRTSGLTDTQYF
>TRBJ1-1|TRBV2
CASSEVWGDTEAFF
>TRBJ1-1|TRBV12-3/TRBV12-4
CASSLFGSANTEAFF
>TRBJ2-5|TRBV2
CASRGRGLADLYQETQYF
>TRBJ2-3|TRBV19
CASSMLGRGDTQYF
>TRBJ1-5|TRBV19
CASTSLPRGNSNQPQHF
>TRBJ1-1|TRBV20-1
CSARDLGDEAFF
>TRBJ2-1|TRBV3-1
CASSQRVPGLSPNEQFF
>TRBJ2-7|TRBV6-5
CASSFLFTGGHYEQYF
>TRBJ1-6|TRBV7-9
CASSHALSSYNSPLHF
>TRBJ1-4|TRBV11-2
CASSLTGREKLFF
>TRBJ1-2|TRBV13
CASSQSGQAAYGYTF
>TRBJ2-1|TRBV10-2
CASRLAGFNEQFF
>TRBJ2-1|TRBV7-6
CASSSLGTGSGNEQFF
>TRBJ2-3|TRBV6-5
CASSYGITQYF
>TRBJ2-5|TRBV6-2/TRBV6-3
CASTDGGVMETQYF
>TRBJ2-1|TRBV19
CASNGGRANEQFF
>TRBJ2-1|TRBV7-9
CASSPTGNSYNEQFF
>TRBJ2-3|TRBV29-1
CSVEGTSGITDTQYF
>TRBJ2-1|TRBV7-3
CASSPSGTGDEQFF
>TRBJ2-1|TRBV19
CASSDPLAGEVNNEQFF
>TRBJ1-2|TRBV11-2
CASSPGQGFYGYTF
>TRBJ1-6|TRBV2
CASSWAGTNSPLHF
>TRBJ1-5|TRBV18
CASSPGTVSNQPQHF
>TRBJ2-3|TRBV29-1
CSVRYQGLATDTQYF
>TRBJ2-5|TRBV20-1
CSARGASKETQYF
>TRBJ2-5|TRBV28
CASSPIRTGGGETQYF
>TRBJ2-4|TRBV20-1
CSARPHAVRSGSEDLAKNIQYF
>TRBJ1-6|TRBV5-1
CASSLAGQSYSPLHF
>TRBJ2-2|TRBV20-1
CSASPGWAAGELFF
>TRBJ2-1|TRBV29-1
CSVDAWDRGPNEQFF
>TRBJ1-2|TRBV19
CASTPPRGGDPNYGYTF
>TRBJ2-6|TRBV28
CASSSPRGRIFSGANVLTF
>TRBJ1-1|TRBV30
CAWGWNTEAFF
>TRBJ2-7|TRBV6-6
CASSLRRLAGYEEQYF
>TRBJ2-7|TRBV29-1
CSVPSGGGEQYF
>TRBJ1-1|TRBV7-9
CASSGNTEAFF
>TRBJ2-1|TRBV9
CASSFSLRARTGPSYNEQFF
>TRBJ2-3|TRBV2
CASSPRGLAVDTQYF
>TRBJ2-7|TRBV7-2
CASSSEPYEQYF
>TRBJ1-6|TRBV4-2
CASSRPGPSPLHF
>TRBJ2-4|TRBV6-1
CASSTLDPIRNIQYF
>TRBJ2-5|TRBV23-1
CASTQARGQAGSGAQYF
>TRBJ1-1|TRBV19
CASSSGGAGTEAFF
>TRBJ1-1|TRBV6-1
CAIRDRARTGTEAFF